The rows below give T cell receptor beta chains drawn from one sample of a study of blood T cell repertoires in COVID-19. TCRdb's copy holds only in-frame clones and misses some; the assay was immunoSEQ multiplex PCR. Here the sample spans some 250,000 clones, 70% to 80% being singletons. What was sequenced was peripheral blood. Receptor source: an elderly woman with acute or convalescent COVID-19. CDR3s include the opening cysteine and the closing phenylalanine or tryptophan. D genes are given only for firm matches. Clone size is not always given. Where it is, it says once, few, many or a class for expanded clones.

clone size	D gene	V gene	J gene	CDR3 DNA	CDR3 protein
few	TRBD1	TRBV6-5	TRBJ1-1	TGTGCCAGCAGTAGAAGGGACAGGGGGAACACTGAAGCTTTCTTT	CASSRRDRGNTEAFF
.	TRBD1	TRBV5-1	TRBJ1-6	TGCGCCAGCAGCTCGAGACCGGACAGGTCCTATAATTCACCCCTCCACTTT	CASSSRPDRSYNSPLHF
.	.	TRBV7-9	TRBJ1-2	TGTGCCAGCAGCTCCTTCGGCATCCGGGAGGCATATGGCTACACCTTC	CASSSFGIREAYGYTF
.	TRBD1	TRBV5-1	TRBJ2-2	TGCGCCAGCAGCAGGACAGGGCCCGGGGAGCTGTTTTTT	CASSRTGPGELFF
.	TRBD1	TRBV5-6	TRBJ1-1	TGTGCCAGCAGCCAGGGGGCGGGGGACACTGAAGCTTTCTTT	CASSQGAGDTEAFF
.	.	TRBV5-4	TRBJ2-2	TGTGCCAGCAGCCTCCCGCAGGGCGGGGAGCTGTTTTTT	CASSLPQGGELFF
.	TRBD2	TRBV5-1	TRBJ2-1	TGCGCCAGCAGCCCGACTAGCGGAAGTAGTGAGCAGTTCTTC	CASSPTSGSSEQFF
.	TRBD1	TRBV6-5	TRBJ1-2	TGTGCCAGCACTAGGACAGGGGGCGACTATGGCTACACCTTC	CASTRTGGDYGYTF
.	TRBD2	TRBV5-1	TRBJ2-1	TGCGCCAGCAGCTTGGGGGCTAGCGGGAGTAATGAGCAGTTCTTC	CASSLGASGSNEQFF
.	.	TRBV6-2/TRBV6-3	TRBJ1-2	TGTGCCAGCAGTTACGTGTGGCAGGGTTCGAGTGGCTACACCTTC	CASSYVWQGSSGYTF
.	TRBD1	TRBV6-5	TRBJ1-2	TGTGCCAGCAGTCTCCGACAGGGTACGACCGGCTACACCTTC	CASSLRQGTTGYTF
.	.	TRBV5-1	TRBJ1-4	TGCGCCAGCAGCTTGGCGGGCAGGACTGGTGAAAAACTGTTTTTT	CASSLAGRTGEKLFF
.	TRBD2	TRBV6-6	TRBJ2-1	TGTGCCAGCAGAGAGCGGGAGGGGCGGGGTGAGCAGTTCTTC	CASREREGRGEQFF
.	TRBD1	TRBV7-9	TRBJ2-7	TGTGCCAGCAGCTTAGCTGTCGACAGGGGCGAGCAGTACTTC	CASSLAVDRGEQYF
.	TRBD2	TRBV27	TRBJ2-5	TGTGCCAGCAGTTCATGGAGGGGAAGCGGGAACCAAGAGACCCAGTACTTC	CASSSWRGSGNQETQYF
.	.	TRBV5-5	TRBJ1-1	TGTGCCAGCAGCACGACCGTGGGAAGAGGGACTGAAGCTTTCTTT	CASSTTVGRGTEAFF
.	TRBD1	TRBV6-5	TRBJ1-5	TGTGCCAGCAGCCCCGGACAGGGGGCAAGTCAGCCCCAGCATTTT	CASSPGQGASQPQHF
.	TRBD1	TRBV29-1	TRBJ1-2	TGCAGCGTTGAAGAAACAGGGGGCTATGGCTACACCTTC	CSVEETGGYGYTF
.	TRBD2	TRBV3-1/TRBV3-2	TRBJ2-1	TGTGCCAGCAGCCCGACTAGCGGGGGGTACAATGAGCAGTTCTTC	CASSPTSGGYNEQFF
.	TRBD2	TRBV10-2	TRBJ2-7	TGCGCCAGCAGTGAGTCTACGGGGGGGAGAAGCTACGAGCAGTACTTC	CASSESTGGRSYEQYF
.	TRBD1	TRBV5-4	TRBJ1-1	TGTGCCAGCAGCTTTGGGGGGAGACAGGGTACGAACACTGAAGCTTTCTTT	CASSFGGRQGTNTEAFF
.	TRBD1	TRBV9	TRBJ1-2	TGTGCCAGCAGCGTGGGACAGGGAGTGGATGGCTACACCTTC	CASSVGQGVDGYTF
.	TRBD1	TRBV19	TRBJ1-2	TGTGCCCTGAAACCCCGGACAGGGGGCTCGTTTGGCTACACCTTC	CALKPRTGGSFGYTF
once	.	TRBV10-1	TRBJ1-1	TGCGTCAGCAGGATTACTGTGGACACTGAAGCTTTCTTT	CVSRITVDTEAFF
.	TRBD1	TRBV5-5	TRBJ1-6	TGTGCCAGCAGCACAGGGGGGAATAATTCACCCCTCCACTTT	CASSTGGNNSPLHF
.	.	TRBV5-4	TRBJ1-2	TGTGCCAGCAGCCACGCGGGGGGGACCCGATATGGCTACACCTTC	CASSHAGGTRYGYTF
.	TRBD1	TRBV20-1	TRBJ1-1	TGCAGTGCTAGTATCAGGGGGGAAGGAAGTGGGGCTGAAGCTTTCTTT	CSASIRGEGSGAEAFF
.	.	TRBV10-3	TRBJ1-5	TGTGCCATCTGGGACAACAATCAGCCCCAGCATTTT	CAIWDNNQPQHF
few	.	TRBV7-2	TRBJ1-6	TGTGCCAGCAGCCCCCAGGGGACCCCTAATAATTCACCCCTCCACTTT	CASSPQGTPNNSPLHF
.	TRBD1	TRBV18	TRBJ1-6	TGTGCCAGCTCACCAAGGGGACAGGGCAATTCACCCCTCCACTTT	CASSPRGQGNSPLHF
.	.	TRBV6-1	TRBJ1-5	TGTGCCAGCAGTGACGGGCAGGGTTATCAGCCCCAGCATTTT	CASSDGQGYQPQHF
.	TRBD1	TRBV4-3	TRBJ1-2	TGCGCCAGCAGCCAAATGGGACAGGGGGCAGTCTATGGCTACACCTTC	CASSQMGQGAVYGYTF
.	.	TRBV3-1/TRBV3-2	TRBJ2-2	TGTGCCAGCAGCCAAGGGGGCGGCACCGGGGAGCTGTTTTTT	CASSQGGGTGELFF
.	TRBD1	TRBV18	TRBJ1-1	TGTGCCAGCTCAACCCAACAGGGGGCGGACACTGAAGCTTTCTTT	CASSTQQGADTEAFF
.	TRBD2	TRBV19	TRBJ2-1	TGTGCCACCACGGAGAGCGGGGCCTACAATGAGCAGTTCTTC	CATTESGAYNEQFF
.	.	TRBV19	TRBJ1-1	TGTGCCAGTACGCAAGGGGTGAACACTGAAGCTTTCTTT	CASTQGVNTEAFF
few	.	TRBV7-9	TRBJ1-4	TGTGCCAGCAGCTTAGTGTACGTGGTAGGGGCTAATGAAAAACTGTTTTTT	CASSLVYVVGANEKLFF
.	TRBD1	TRBV6-5	TRBJ1-6	TGTGCCAGCAGAAGACAGGGGGCTTCACCCCTCCACTTT	CASRRQGASPLHF
.	TRBD1	TRBV5-1	TRBJ2-7	TGCGCCAGCAGCTTGGTACAGGGGGTCCACGAGCAGTACTTC	CASSLVQGVHEQYF
.	.	TRBV6-5	TRBJ2-7	TGTGCCAGCAGCCTACAAACAGGGCACAAAAGCTACTTC	CASSLQTGHKSYF
once	.	TRBV10-3	TRBJ1-2	TGTGCCATCAGTGAATGGGCAGGGTTTAATGGCTACACCTTC	CAISEWAGFNGYTF
.	.	TRBV14	TRBJ2-7	TGTGCCAGCAGCCAAGGACTCTTCTCCTACGAGCAGTACTTC	CASSQGLFSYEQYF
.	.	TRBV2	TRBJ2-1	TGTGCCAGCAGGCAGACGGGAGAGCAGTTCTTC	CASRQTGEQFF
once	TRBD2	TRBV3-1/TRBV3-2	TRBJ2-3	TGTGCCAGCAGCCAAGGGGTAGCGGGAGTGGGAGATACGCAGTATTTT	CASSQGVAGVGDTQYF
.	TRBD2	TRBV4-2	TRBJ2-1	TGTGCCAGCAGCCAAACGGAGGGAACCGGGACTACAAGGAGCTCCTACAATGAGCAGTTCTTC	CASSQTEGTGTTRSSYNEQFF
few	.	TRBV6-5	TRBJ2-3	TGTGCCAGCAGCGGAGATCGGACAGTTCCGCAGTATTTT	CASSGDRTVPQYF
.	.	TRBV28	TRBJ1-1	TGTGCCAGCAGTTTAGGGTTAGGGGACACTGAAGCTTTCTTT	CASSLGLGDTEAFF
.	TRBD1	TRBV12-3/TRBV12-4	TRBJ2-7	TGTGCCAGCAGTTTGAGGACAGGCGAGCAGTACTTC	CASSLRTGEQYF
.	TRBD1	TRBV11-3	TRBJ1-5	TGTGCCAGCAGCGCGCTCGACAGGGAGGTTAGCAATCAGCCCCAGCATTTT	CASSALDREVSNQPQHF
.	TRBD2	TRBV19	TRBJ2-1	TGTGCCAGTAGTACTAGCGGGATTTGGAATGAGCAGTTCTTC	CASSTSGIWNEQFF
.	TRBD2	TRBV5-1	TRBJ2-1	TGCGCCAGCAGCTTGGCCCTAGCGGGATACAATGAGCAGTTCTTC	CASSLALAGYNEQFF
.	.	TRBV7-9	TRBJ2-7	TGTGCCAGCAGCCCGCTTACTACCGTGTCCGTCGAGCAGTACTTC	CASSPLTTVSVEQYF
.	TRBD1	TRBV11-2	TRBJ1-3	TGTGCCAGCAGCCGACAGGGTGGAATCTCCGGAAACACCATATATTTT	CASSRQGGISGNTIYF
once	TRBD1	TRBV6-2/TRBV6-3	TRBJ2-7	TGTGCCAGCAGTACAGGGGTTGCCTACGAGCAGTACTTC	CASSTGVAYEQYF